Shown below are 15 T cell receptor beta chains from a single sample sequenced in a study of CD8+ T cells in alopecia areata. Indicated treatment: oral pan-JAK inhibitor, 5-10 mg twice daily. Sequencing used cDNA as its template, made by extracting RNA and reverse transcribing it. Assay: immunoSEQ multiplex PCR; the TCRdb copy retains only in-frame clones and omits some. Among 90,000 to 100,000 clones listed, more than 55% were seen once. The sample in question was CD8+ T cells sorted from blood, obtained at week 4, from a patient treated with tofacitinib. These receptors all come from a human donor with alopecia areata.

CDR3 nucleotide sequence: TGTGCCAGCAGCGGGACAGGGTGGAATGAGCAGTTCTTC. Protein sequence: CASSGTGWNEQFF. V and J are TRBV7-8 and TRBJ2-1, with 9 positions matching TRBD1. V dropped 5 bases and J dropped 7; count of bases not matched to a gene: 3. CDR1 and CDR2 from the germline V gene are SGHVS and FQNEAQ. The CDR3 is 13 amino acids.

The chain joins TRBV6-1 to TRBJ1-6; no firm D call. The CDR3 spans 15 residues. V lost 5 bases to trimming and J lost 6 bases, with 14 bases between them. Germline CDR1 and CDR2: MNHNS and SASEGT. This CDR3 reads CASSPDKSGNSPLHF. The DNA of the CDR3 is TGTGCCAGCAGTCCCGACAAAAGTGGTAATTCACCCCTCCACTTT.

This clone was picked up a small number of times. The V call is TRBV29-1, the J call TRBJ2-7; 9 bases agree with TRBD1. The CDR3 runs to 13 residues. CDR1 and CDR2 from the germline V gene are SQVTM and ANQGSEA. V lost 3 bases, J lost 6 bases, and 6 bases stayed unmatched. The DNA of the CDR3 is TGCAGCGTTGAGGGGACAGGGTATGGCGAGCAGTACTTC. This encodes CSVEGTGYGEQYF.

This chain joins TRBV6-5 and TRBJ2-3, with D perhaps assigned TRBD1 or TRBD2 (5 bases each). Looked up from germline, CDR1 is MNHEY and CDR2 is SVGAGI. CDR3 size: 15 residues. The V end was cut by 8 bases, the J end by 5 bases, with 20 bases between. CDR3 protein: CASHTTAPGQDTQYF. DNA of the CDR3: TGTGCCAGCCACACCACCGCCCCGGGGCAAGATACGCAGTATTTT.

The rearrangement links TRBV7-2 to TRBJ2-5, with D tentatively TRBD1 or TRBD2 (5 bases each). The CDR3 totals 14 residues. Trimming removed 0 bases from V and 5 bases from J, with 10 bases in between. Germline-derived CDR1 and CDR2 are SGHTA and FQGNSA. The CDR3 nucleotides are TGTGCCAGCAGCTTAGCGGCAGGGACGGAGACCCAGTACTTC. This translates into CASSLAAGTETQYF.

The chain couples TRBV29-1 to TRBJ2-3; TRBD1 or TRBD2 may be the D gene (6 bases each). Germline V gives CDR1 SQVTM, CDR2 ANQGSEA. Trimming shortened V by 3 bases and J by 0 bases, and 10 bases separated the two germline ends. The CDR3 sequence is 14 residues long. The DNA of the CDR3 is TGCAGCGTTGATTCGGGGGCCAGCACAGATACGCAGTATTTT. Translated: CSVDSGASTDTQYF.

In this sample, this clone turned up a few times. This sequence joins TRBV7-2 and TRBJ2-5, with 7 bases aligning to TRBD1. The trim removed 5 bases at V and 3 bases at J, leaving 9 bases unmatched. Germline V lookup: CDR1 SGHTA, CDR2 FQGNSA. There are 15 residues in the CDR3. The chain's CDR3 is CASSVLRDSEETQYF. CDR3 DNA: TGTGCCAGCAGCGTCCTCCGGGACAGCGAAGAGACCCAGTACTTC.

This clone has a handful of counts. The rearrangement links TRBV5-5 to TRBJ1-1; 9 bases are a match to TRBD1. The CDR3 contains 13 residues. Trimming took 8 bases from V and 5 from J; bases not matched to a gene: 7. The germline gives CDR1 SGHKS, CDR2 YYEKEE (reference sequence). The CDR3 DNA is TGTGCCAGTATGGGACAGGGTCGGACTGAAGCTTTCTTT. This encodes CASMGQGRTEAFF.

The chain couples TRBV5-1 to TRBJ1-1; 7 bases map to TRBD1. Germline CDR1 is SGHRS and CDR2 is YFSETQ. This CDR3 comprises 16 residues. V dropped 3 bases and J dropped 3; count of bases not matched to a gene: 11. The CDR3 here is CASSSAQGVRDTEAFF. The CDR3 DNA is TGCGCCAGCAGCTCTGCCCAGGGGGTCCGGGACACTGAAGCTTTCTTT.

The chain links TRBV30 to TRBJ1-1; 9 bases match TRBD1. The V gene end was trimmed by 2 bases and the J gene end by 5 bases; junction bases not matched to a gene: 6. Germline V CDR1 and CDR2: GTSNPN, SVGIG (reference sequence). The CDR3 spans 14 residues. The CDR3 reads CAWSFRDRATEAFF. Written as DNA, the CDR3 is TGTGCCTGGAGTTTTCGGGACAGGGCGACTGAAGCTTTCTTT.

V gene TRBV29-1 combines with J gene TRBJ1-2; D unresolved. Germline V gene sequence: CDR1 SQVTM, CDR2 ANQGSEA. The CDR3 has 13 residues. Trimming shortened V by 4 bases and J by 5 bases, and 14 bases separated the two germline ends. CDR3 coding DNA: TGCAGCGTTGGCTTGGAGGGTGTTTATGGCTACACCTTC. It specifies CSVGLEGVYGYTF.

In its sample, this clone was seen a few times. The chain has TRBV4-1 and TRBJ2-6, with 8 bases lining up with TRBD2. The V gene end was trimmed by 0 bases and the J gene end by 0 bases; junction bases not matched to a gene: 4. Germline values: CDR1 MGHRA, CDR2 YSYEKL. The CDR3 contains 18 residues. CDR3 sequence reads: CASSQDNAGGSGANVLTF. The CDR3 DNA sequence: TGCGCCAGCAGCCAAGATAATGCGGGGGGCTCTGGGGCCAACGTCCTGACTTTC.

The CDR3 bases are TGTGCCAGCAGCTTAAAGGCCGAAATCGCTACTGAAGCTTTCTTT. This codes for CASSLKAEIATEAFF. This rearrangement joins TRBV7-9 to TRBJ1-1; D is unclear. The CDR3 covers 15 residues. Trimming shortened V by 2 bases and J by 5 bases, and 15 bases separated the two germline ends. The V gene's germline CDR1 is SEHNR and CDR2 FQNEAQ (reference sequence).

The chain recombines TRBV9 with TRBJ2-3; 8 positions match TRBD2. Germline CDR1 and CDR2: SGDLS and YYNGEE. The CDR3 consists of 16 residues. J was trimmed by 0 bases and V by 3 bases; bases with no gene match: 6. The CDR3 DNA reads as TGTGCCAGCAGCGAGGTCGCGGGGGGCAGCACAGATACGCAGTATTTT. It is translated as CASSEVAGGSTDTQYF.

In DNA form, the CDR3 reads TGCGCCAGCAGCCAAGATGGGGGGACTAGCGGCCAAGAGACCCAGTACTTC. Translating gives CASSQDGGTSGQETQYF. The genes are TRBV4-1 and TRBJ2-5; 11 positions match TRBD2. CDR3 length: 17 amino acids. Germline CDR1 and CDR2: MGHRA and YSYEKL. Germline trimming cut 0 bases from V and 1 base from J; bases unmatched to any gene: 4.